The 2 T cell receptor beta chains listed next were all sequenced from one sample in a study of cytomegalovirus exposure and HLA in healthy donors. The data were produced by immunoSEQ multiplex PCR, yet TCRdb's version contains in-frame clones alone and is incomplete. The sample shows some 150,000 clones, just over 85% of them seen only once. The sample comprised PBMCs. Receptors originate from a human donor in good health.

This clone was seen only once. CDR3 sequence: CASSLDSYTGELFF. In DNA form, the CDR3 reads TGTGCCAGCAGCTTGGACTCCTACACCGGGGAGCTGTTTTTT. The chain joins TRBV2 to TRBJ2-2, with D tentatively TRBD2 (5 bases). Germline-derived CDR1 and CDR2 are SNHLY and FYNNEI. V was cut by 6 bases and J by 3 bases, with 11 bases left in between. The CDR3 is 14 residues long.

The rearrangement links TRBV20-1 to TRBJ2-3; D not certain. This CDR3 has 11 amino acids. Germline V gene sequence: CDR1 DFQATT, CDR2 SNEGSKA (reference sequence). V shed 5 bases and J shed 2 bases, with 5 bases lying between them. The DNA of the CDR3 is TGCAGTGCTCCTTACACAGATACGCAGTATTTT. This translates into CSAPYTDTQYF.